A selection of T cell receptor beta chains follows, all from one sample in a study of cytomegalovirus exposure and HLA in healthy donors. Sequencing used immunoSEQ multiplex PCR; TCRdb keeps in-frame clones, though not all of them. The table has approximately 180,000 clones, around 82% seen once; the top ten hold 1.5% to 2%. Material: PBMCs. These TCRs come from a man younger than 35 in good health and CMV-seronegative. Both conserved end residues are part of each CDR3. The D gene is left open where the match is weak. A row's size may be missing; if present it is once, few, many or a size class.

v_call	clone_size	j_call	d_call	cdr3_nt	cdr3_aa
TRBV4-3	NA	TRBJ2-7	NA	TGCGCCAGCAGCCAAGCGCCACTAGCATACGAGCAGTACTTC	CASSQAPLAYEQYF
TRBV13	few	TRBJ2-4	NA	TGTGCCAGCAGCCAGGTCGGTTTAGCCAAAAACATTCAGTACTTC	CASSQVGLAKNIQYF
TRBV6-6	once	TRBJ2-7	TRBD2	TGTGCCAGCAGTTACTCGTTCCAGCGGGGCACCTACGAGCAGTACTTC	CASSYSFQRGTYEQYF
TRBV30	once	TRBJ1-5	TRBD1	TGTGCCTGGAGTTCGGACAGGGCTTTTCAGCCCCAGCATTTT	CAWSSDRAFQPQHF
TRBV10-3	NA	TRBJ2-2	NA	TGTGCCATCACCAGAATCGCGAACACCGGGGAGCTGTTTTTT	CAITRIANTGELFF
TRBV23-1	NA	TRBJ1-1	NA	TGCGCCAGCAGTCAACCTACACAACAGGTAATGAACACTGAAGCTTTCTTT	CASSQPTQQVMNTEAFF
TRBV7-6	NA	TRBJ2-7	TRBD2	TGTGCCAGCAGCTCCGGACTAGCGGGAGGGGGCGAGCAGTACTTC	CASSSGLAGGGEQYF
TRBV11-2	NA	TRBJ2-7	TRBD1	TGTGCCAGCAGCTTAGATCGGCAGGGGGCCTACGAGCAGTACTTC	CASSLDRQGAYEQYF
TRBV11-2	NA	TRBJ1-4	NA	TGTGCCAGCAGCTTAGATAGGGGTATTGATGAAAAACTGTTTTTT	CASSLDRGIDEKLFF
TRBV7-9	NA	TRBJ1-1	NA	TGTTCCAGCAGCTTAGAAAAGGGGTGGGGGGACACTGAAGCTTTCTTT	CSSSLEKGWGDTEAFF
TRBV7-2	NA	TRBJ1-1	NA	TGTGCCAGCAGCCTCGATGGGAGGGGCACTGAAGCTTTCTTT	CASSLDGRGTEAFF
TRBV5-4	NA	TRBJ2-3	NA	TGTGCCAGCAGCCTGGGAGGGGGGGGGCTCACAGATACGCAGTATTTT	CASSLGGGGLTDTQYF
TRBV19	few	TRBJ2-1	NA	TGTGCCAGTGGAACTCAGGCCAATGAGCAGTTCTTC	CASGTQANEQFF
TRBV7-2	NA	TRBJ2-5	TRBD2	TGTGCCAGCAGCTTACCGGGACTAGAGGGGAGGACCCAGTACTTC	CASSLPGLEGRTQYF
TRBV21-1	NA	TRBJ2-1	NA	TGTGCCAGCAGCAAAGAGGGAGTATCGTACAATGAGCAGTTCTTC	CASSKEGVSYNEQFF
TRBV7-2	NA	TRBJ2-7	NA	TGTGCCAGCAGCTCGGGGACCTACGAGCAGTACTTC	CASSSGTYEQYF
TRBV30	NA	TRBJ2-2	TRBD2	TGTGCCTGGAGTGTTAGGGGTGGACTAGCGGGAGATTTGAGGGGAACCGGGGAGCTGTTTTTT	CAWSVRGGLAGDLRGTGELFF
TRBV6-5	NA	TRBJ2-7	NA	TGTGCCAGCAGTTACTCGACGGGGGGCCGGTACGAGCAGTACTTC	CASSYSTGGRYEQYF
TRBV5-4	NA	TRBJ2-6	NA	TGTGCCAGCAGCTATGGAGCTTCCTCTGGGGCCAACGTCCTGACTTTC	CASSYGASSGANVLTF
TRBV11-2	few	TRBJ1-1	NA	TGTGCCAGCAGCTTCGACTTGTACACTGAAGCTTTCTTT	CASSFDLYTEAFF
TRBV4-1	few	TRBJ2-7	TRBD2	TGCGCCAGCAGGCGCTCACTAGCGGGGTCTTCCTACGAGCAGTACTTC	CASRRSLAGSSYEQYF
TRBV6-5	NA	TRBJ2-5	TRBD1	TGTGCCAGCAGGTACAGGGGGACCAACCAAGAGACCCAGTACTTC	CASRYRGTNQETQYF
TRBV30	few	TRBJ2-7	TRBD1	TGTGCCTGGAGTCTAGGACAGGGGGGCGAGCAGTACTTC	CAWSLGQGGEQYF
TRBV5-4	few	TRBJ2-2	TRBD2	TGTGCCAGCAGCTTTAGCGGGGGGAACACCGGGGAGCTGTTTTTT	CASSFSGGNTGELFF
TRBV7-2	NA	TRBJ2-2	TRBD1	TGTGCCAGCAGCCTGAACAGGGGTAACACCGGGGAGCTGTTTTTT	CASSLNRGNTGELFF
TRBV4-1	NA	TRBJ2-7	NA	TGCGCCAGCAGTGACCCGGGACAACGCTACGAGCAGTACTTC	CASSDPGQRYEQYF
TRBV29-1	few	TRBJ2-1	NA	TGCAGCGTTGAGTCCGGGATAACCTACAATGAGCAGTTCTTC	CSVESGITYNEQFF
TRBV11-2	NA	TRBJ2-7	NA	TGTGCCAGCAGCCCGGGGCGGGGCGAGCAGTACTTC	CASSPGRGEQYF
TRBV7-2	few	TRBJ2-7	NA	TGTGCCAGCAGCTTAGGCCGACTACGGTACGAGCAGTACTTC	CASSLGRLRYEQYF
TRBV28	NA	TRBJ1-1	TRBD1	TGTGCCAGCAGTTTATTTTGGGGACAGGGAGTGAACACTGAAGCTTTCTTT	CASSLFWGQGVNTEAFF
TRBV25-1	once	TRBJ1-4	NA	TGTGCCAGCAGCGAAGGGGGGTCGGGTAATGAAAAACTGTTTTTT	CASSEGGSGNEKLFF
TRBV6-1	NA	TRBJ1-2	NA	TGTGCCAGCAGTGAAGCTCAGACAGTTTATGGCTACACCTTC	CASSEAQTVYGYTF
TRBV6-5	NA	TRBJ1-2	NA	TGTGCCACGTGGCGGCCTAACTATGGCTACACCTTC	CATWRPNYGYTF
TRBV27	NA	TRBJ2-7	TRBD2	TGTGCCAGCAGTCCGGGACTAGACGCCTACGAGCAGTACTTC	CASSPGLDAYEQYF
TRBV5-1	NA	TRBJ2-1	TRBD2	TGCGCCAGCAGCTTAGAAAGCGGGGGTTCCTACAATGAGCAGTTCTTC	CASSLESGGSYNEQFF
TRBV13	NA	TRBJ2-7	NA	TGTGCCAGCAGCTTCGACCTGACAGACTCCTACGAGCAGTACTTC	CASSFDLTDSYEQYF
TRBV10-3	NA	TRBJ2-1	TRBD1	TGTGCCACCGGGACAGTCTACAATGAGCAGTTCTTC	CATGTVYNEQFF
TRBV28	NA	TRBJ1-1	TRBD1	TGTGCCAGCAGCCTTACAGGGGTGAACACTGAAGCTTTCTTT	CASSLTGVNTEAFF
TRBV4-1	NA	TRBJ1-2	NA	TGCGCCAGCAGCCAAGCCAGGGGTGGCTATGGCTACACCTTC	CASSQARGGYGYTF
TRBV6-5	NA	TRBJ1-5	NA	TGTGCCAGCAGACCGTCGACAGATAGCAATCAGCCCCAGCATTTT	CASRPSTDSNQPQHF
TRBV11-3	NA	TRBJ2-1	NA	TGTGCCAGCAGCTTAGGCCCCAGCGAAAGAACCAATGAGCAGTTCTTC	CASSLGPSERTNEQFF
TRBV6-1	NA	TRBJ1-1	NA	TGTGCCAGCAGTGAACTCAGGGGAGCTGAAGCTTTCTTT	CASSELRGAEAFF
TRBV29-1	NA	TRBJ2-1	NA	TGCAGCGTTGGGCGGGTAGGGGACACCTTCTACAATGAGCAGTTCTTC	CSVGRVGDTFYNEQFF
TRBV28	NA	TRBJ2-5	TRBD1	TGTGCCAGCAGTGGGCCGGCCGGGACAGGGGGAGAGACCCAGTACTTC	CASSGPAGTGGETQYF
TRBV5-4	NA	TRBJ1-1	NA	TGTGCCAGCAGCAAACTGGACACTGAAGCTTTCTTT	CASSKLDTEAFF
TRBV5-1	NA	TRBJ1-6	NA	TGCGCCAGCAGCTTGGGTCGGAGGGTTGATTCACCCCTCCACTTT	CASSLGRRVDSPLHF
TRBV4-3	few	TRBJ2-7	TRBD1	TGCGCCAGCAGCCCTGGGACAGGAACTTACGAGCAGTACTTC	CASSPGTGTYEQYF
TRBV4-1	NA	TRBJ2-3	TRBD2	TGCGCCAGCACCCTTAGCGGGAGGAGTTTAGTGGATACGCAGTATTTT	CASTLSGRSLVDTQYF
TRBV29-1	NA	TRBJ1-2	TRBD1	TGCAGCGTTGGGGCAGGGGGCAACTATGGCTACACCTTC	CSVGAGGNYGYTF
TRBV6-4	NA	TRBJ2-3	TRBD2	TGTGCCAGCAGTGACGGCGGGGGAGGCACAGATACGCAGTATTTT	CASSDGGGGTDTQYF
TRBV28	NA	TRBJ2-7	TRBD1	TGTGCCAGCAGTTCGACAGGGTATGGCGAGCAGTACTTC	CASSSTGYGEQYF
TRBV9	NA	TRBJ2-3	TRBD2	TGTGCCAGCAGCCCGAGGAGAGCGGGAGGAACAGATACGCAGTATTTT	CASSPRRAGGTDTQYF
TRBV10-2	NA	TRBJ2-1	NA	TGCGCCAGCAATCAAGCGGTATCCTACAATGAGCAGTTCTTC	CASNQAVSYNEQFF
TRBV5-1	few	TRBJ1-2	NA	TGCGCCAGCAGCTTAGGGGAATTCTTATCTAACTATGGCTACACCTTC	CASSLGEFLSNYGYTF
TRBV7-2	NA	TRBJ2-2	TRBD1	TGTGCCAGCAGCTTATCTCCGACAGGGAGCACCGGGGAGCTGTTTTTT	CASSLSPTGSTGELFF
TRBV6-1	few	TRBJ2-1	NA	TGTGCCAGCAGTGAAAGAGGTGTGAGAACATCCCACAATGAGCAGTTCTTC	CASSERGVRTSHNEQFF